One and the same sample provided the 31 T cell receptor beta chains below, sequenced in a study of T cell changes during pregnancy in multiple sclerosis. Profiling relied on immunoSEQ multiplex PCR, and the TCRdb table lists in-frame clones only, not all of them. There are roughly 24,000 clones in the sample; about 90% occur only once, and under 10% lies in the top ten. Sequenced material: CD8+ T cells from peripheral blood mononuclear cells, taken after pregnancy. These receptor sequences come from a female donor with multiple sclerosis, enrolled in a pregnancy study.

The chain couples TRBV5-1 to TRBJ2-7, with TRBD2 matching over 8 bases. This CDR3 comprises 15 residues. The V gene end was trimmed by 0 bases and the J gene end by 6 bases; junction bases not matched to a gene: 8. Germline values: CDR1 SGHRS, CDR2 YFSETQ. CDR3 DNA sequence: TGCGCCAGCAGCTTGGCCAACCGGGAGGGCCTCGAGCAGTACTTC. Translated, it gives CASSLANREGLEQYF.

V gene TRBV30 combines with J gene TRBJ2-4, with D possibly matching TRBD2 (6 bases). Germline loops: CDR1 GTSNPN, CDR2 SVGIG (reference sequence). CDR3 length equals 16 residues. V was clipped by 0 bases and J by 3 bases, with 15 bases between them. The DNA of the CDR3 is TGTGCCTGGAGTGTACCTAGCGTAGAGGACAAAAACATTCAGTACTTC. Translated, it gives CAWSVPSVEDKNIQYF.

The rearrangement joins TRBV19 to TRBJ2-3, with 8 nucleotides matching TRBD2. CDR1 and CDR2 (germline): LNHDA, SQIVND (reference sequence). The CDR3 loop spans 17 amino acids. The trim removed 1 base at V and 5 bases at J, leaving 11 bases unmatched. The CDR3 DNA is TGTGCCAGTAGTATAGGATCGGGAGGGCCGATTGGAGATACGCAGTATTTT. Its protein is CASSIGSGGPIGDTQYF.

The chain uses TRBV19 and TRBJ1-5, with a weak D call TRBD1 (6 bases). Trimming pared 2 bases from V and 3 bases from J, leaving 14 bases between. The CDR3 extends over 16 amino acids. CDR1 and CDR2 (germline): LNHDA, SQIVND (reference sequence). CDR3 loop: CASSISGKGDNQPQHF. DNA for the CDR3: TGTGCCAGTAGTATATCTGGTAAGGGGGACAATCAGCCCCAGCATTTT.

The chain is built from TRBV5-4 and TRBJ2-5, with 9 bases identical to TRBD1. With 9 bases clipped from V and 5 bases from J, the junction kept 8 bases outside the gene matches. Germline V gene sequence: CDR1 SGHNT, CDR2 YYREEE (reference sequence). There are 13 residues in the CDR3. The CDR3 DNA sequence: TGTGCCATGCGGGACAGGGATTTCGAGACCCAGTACTTC. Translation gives CAMRDRDFETQYF.

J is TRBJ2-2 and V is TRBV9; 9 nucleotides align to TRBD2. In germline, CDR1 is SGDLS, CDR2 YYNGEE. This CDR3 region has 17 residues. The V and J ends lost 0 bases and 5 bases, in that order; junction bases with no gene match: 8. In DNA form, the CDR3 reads TGTGCCAGCAGCGTAGGTGCGGGAGGGCCTTTTACCGGGGAGCTGTTTTTT. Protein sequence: CASSVGAGGPFTGELFF.

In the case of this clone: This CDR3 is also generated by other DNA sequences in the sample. CDR3 sequence reads: CASSLGQIYGYTF. The CDR3 bases are TGTGCCAGCAGCTTAGGACAGATCTATGGCTACACCTTC. The genes are TRBV7-9 and TRBJ1-2; D may be TRBD1 (5 bases). V was clipped by 1 base and J by 4 bases, with 7 bases between them. Germline CDR1 is SEHNR and CDR2 is FQNEAQ (reference sequence). The CDR3 loop spans 13 amino acids.

CDR3 amino acids: CASSQGGWRQIHEQYF. CDR3 DNA: TGTGCCAGCAGCCAAGGGGGATGGAGGCAGATTCACGAGCAGTACTTC. V usage is TRBV14 and J usage is TRBJ2-7; weak D call: TRBD2 (5 bases). CDR1 is SGHDN, CDR2 FVKESK, per germline. The V and J ends lost 1 base and 5 bases respectively, with 18 bases between them. The CDR3 has 16 residues. The full variable domain, rest sourced from reference TRBV14 and TRBJ2-7, is EAGVTQFPSHSVIEKGQTVTLRCDPISGHDNLYWYRRVMGKEIKFLLHFVKESKQDESGMPNNRFLAERTGGTYSTLKVQPAELEDSGVYFCASSQGGWRQIHEQYFGPGTRLTVT.

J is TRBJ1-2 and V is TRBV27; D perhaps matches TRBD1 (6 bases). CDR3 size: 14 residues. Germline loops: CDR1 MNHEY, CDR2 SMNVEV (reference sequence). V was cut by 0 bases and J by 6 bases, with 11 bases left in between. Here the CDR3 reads CASSLSVQGNGYTF. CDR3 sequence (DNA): TGTGCCAGCAGTTTATCGGTCCAGGGGAATGGCTACACCTTC.

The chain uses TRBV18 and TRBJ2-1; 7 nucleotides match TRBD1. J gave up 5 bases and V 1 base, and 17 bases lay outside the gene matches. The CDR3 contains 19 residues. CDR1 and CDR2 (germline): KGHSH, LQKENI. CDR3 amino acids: CASSPQATGSRVPNNEQFF. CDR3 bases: TGTGCCAGCTCACCACAGGCGACAGGGTCCCGCGTACCCAACAATGAGCAGTTCTTC.

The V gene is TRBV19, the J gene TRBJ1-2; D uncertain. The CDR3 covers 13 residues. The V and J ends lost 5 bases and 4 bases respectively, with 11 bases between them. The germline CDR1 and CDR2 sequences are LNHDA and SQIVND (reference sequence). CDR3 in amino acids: CASSLFGSYGYTF. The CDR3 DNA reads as TGTGCCAGTAGTTTGTTTGGCAGCTATGGCTACACCTTC.

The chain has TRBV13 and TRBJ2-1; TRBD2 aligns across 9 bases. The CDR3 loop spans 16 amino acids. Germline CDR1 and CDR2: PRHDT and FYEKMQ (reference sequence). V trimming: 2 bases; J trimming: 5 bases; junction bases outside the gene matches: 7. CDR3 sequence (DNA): TGTGCCAGCAGCTTATGGGCTAGCGGGATTCACAATGAGCAGTTCTTC. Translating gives CASSLWASGIHNEQFF. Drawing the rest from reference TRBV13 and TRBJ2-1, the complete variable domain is AAGVIQSPRHLIKEKRETATLKCYPIPRHDTVYWYQQGPGQDPQFLISFYEKMQSDKGSIPDRFSAQQFSDYHSELNMSSLELGDSALYFCASSLWASGIHNEQFFGPGTRLTVL.

The CDR3 DNA follows: TGTGCCAGCAGTGAAGCCGCAGGGACAGGGTCCCACGAGCAGTACTTC. Translating it yields CASSEAAGTGSHEQYF. This rearrangement joins TRBV6-1 to TRBJ2-7, with TRBD1 matching over 9 bases. The CDR3 totals 16 residues. Germline CDR1 is MNHNS and CDR2 is SASEGT. Trimming took 0 bases from V and 5 from J; bases not matched to a gene: 8.

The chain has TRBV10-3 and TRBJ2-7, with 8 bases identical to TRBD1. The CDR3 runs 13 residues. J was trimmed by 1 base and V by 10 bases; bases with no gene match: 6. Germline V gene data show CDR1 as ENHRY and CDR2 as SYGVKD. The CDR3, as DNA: TGTGCCAACCGGACAGGGAATTCCTACGAGCAGTACTTC. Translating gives CANRTGNSYEQYF.

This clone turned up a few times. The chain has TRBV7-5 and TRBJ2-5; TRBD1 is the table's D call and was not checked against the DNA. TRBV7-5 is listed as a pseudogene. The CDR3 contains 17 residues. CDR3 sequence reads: CARSLISGVGREETQYF. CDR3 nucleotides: TGTGCCAGAAGCTTAATTTCTGGGGTGGGCAGGGAAGAGACCCAGTACTTC.

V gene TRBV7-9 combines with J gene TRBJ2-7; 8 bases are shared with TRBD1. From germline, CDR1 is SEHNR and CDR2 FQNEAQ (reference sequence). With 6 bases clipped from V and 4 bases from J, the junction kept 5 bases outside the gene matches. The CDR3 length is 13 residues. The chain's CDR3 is CASSFGQGYEQYF. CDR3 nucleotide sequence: TGTGCCAGCAGTTTTGGACAGGGTTACGAGCAGTACTTC.

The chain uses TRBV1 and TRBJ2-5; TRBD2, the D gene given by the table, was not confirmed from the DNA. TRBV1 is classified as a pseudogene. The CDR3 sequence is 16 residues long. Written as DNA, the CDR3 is TGCACCAGCAGCCCTCAGCGGGACCCTTTTCTGGAGACCCAGTACTTC. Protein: CTSSPQRDPFLETQYF.

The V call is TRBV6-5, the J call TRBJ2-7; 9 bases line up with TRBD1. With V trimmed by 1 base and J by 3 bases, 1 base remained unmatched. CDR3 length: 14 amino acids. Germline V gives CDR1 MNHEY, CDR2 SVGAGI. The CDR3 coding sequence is TGTGCCAGCAGTTACTTGGGACAGGGCTACGAGCAGTACTTC. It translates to CASSYLGQGYEQYF.

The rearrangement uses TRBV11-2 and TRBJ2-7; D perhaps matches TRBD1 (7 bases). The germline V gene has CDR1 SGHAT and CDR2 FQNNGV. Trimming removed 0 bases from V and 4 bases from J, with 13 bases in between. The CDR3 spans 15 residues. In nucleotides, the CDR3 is TGTGCCAGCAGCTTAGAGGAGGGGGCGGGATACGAGCAGTACTTC. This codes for CASSLEEGAGYEQYF. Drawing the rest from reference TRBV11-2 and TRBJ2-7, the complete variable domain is EAGVAQSPRYKIIEKRQSVAFWCNPISGHATLYWYQQILGQGPKLLIQFQNNGVVDDSQLPKDRFSAERLKGVDSTLKIQPAKLEDSAVYLCASSLEEGAGYEQYFGPGTRLTVT.

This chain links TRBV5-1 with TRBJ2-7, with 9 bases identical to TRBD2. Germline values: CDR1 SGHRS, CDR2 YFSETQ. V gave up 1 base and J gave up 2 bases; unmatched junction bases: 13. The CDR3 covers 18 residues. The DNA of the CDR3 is TGCGCCAGCAGCTTGACACAGGGCGGGAGGGCCGTGGCCTACGAGCAGTACTTC. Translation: CASSLTQGGRAVAYEQYF.

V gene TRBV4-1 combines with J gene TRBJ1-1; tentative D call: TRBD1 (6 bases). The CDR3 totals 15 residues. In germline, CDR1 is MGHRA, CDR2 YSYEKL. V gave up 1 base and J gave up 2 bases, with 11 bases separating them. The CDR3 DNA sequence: TGCGCCAGCAGCCAAGCCCGGGACACAAACACTGAAGCTTTCTTT. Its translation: CASSQARDTNTEAFF.

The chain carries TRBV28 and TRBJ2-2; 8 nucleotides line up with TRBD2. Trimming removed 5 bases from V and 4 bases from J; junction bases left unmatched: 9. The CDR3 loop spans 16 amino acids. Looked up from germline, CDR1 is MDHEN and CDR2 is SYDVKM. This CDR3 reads CASSATGLDSTGELFF. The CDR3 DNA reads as TGTGCCAGCAGTGCGACGGGACTAGATTCCACCGGGGAGCTGTTTTTT.

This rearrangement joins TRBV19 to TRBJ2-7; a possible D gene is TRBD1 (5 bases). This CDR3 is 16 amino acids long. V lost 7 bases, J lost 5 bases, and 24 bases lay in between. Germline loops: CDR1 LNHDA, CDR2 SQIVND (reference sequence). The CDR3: CASTPRGRGALDEQYF. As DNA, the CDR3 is TGTGCCAGTACCCCTAGAGGAAGGGGTGCCCTGGACGAGCAGTACTTC.

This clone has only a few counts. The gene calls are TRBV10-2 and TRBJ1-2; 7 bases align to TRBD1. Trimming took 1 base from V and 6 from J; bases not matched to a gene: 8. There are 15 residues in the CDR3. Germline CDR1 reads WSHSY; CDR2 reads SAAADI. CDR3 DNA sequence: TGCGCCAGCAGTGAGTTCCCGGACAGGAGGGATGGCTACACCTTC. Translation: CASSEFPDRRDGYTF.

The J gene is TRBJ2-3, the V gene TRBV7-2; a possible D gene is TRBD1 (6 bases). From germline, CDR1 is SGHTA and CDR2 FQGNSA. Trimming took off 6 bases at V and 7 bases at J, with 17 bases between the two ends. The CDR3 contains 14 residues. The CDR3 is CASSSGTPPYTQYF. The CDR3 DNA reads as TGTGCCAGCAGTTCGGGGACACCTCCATATACGCAGTATTTT.

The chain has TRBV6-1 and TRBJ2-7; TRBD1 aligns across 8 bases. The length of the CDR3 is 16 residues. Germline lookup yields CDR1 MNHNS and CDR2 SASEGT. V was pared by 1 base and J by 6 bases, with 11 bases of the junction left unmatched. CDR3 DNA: TGTGCCAGCAGTGAAGTACTAGGACAGGGCCCCTCCGAGCAGTACTTC. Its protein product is CASSEVLGQGPSEQYF.

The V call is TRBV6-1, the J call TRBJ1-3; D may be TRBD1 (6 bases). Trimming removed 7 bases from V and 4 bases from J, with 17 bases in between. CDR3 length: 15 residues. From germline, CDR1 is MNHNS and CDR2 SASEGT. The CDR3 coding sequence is TGTGCCAGCACCGGCTCCAGGGGATCCGGAAACACCATATATTTT. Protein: CASTGSRGSGNTIYF.

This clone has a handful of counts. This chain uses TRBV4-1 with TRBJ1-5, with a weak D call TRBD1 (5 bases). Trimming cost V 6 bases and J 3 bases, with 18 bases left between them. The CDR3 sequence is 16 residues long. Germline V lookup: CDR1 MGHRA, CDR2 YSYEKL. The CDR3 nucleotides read TGCGCCAGCAGTCCCACTCCTCGACAGTACAATCAGCCCCAGCATTTT. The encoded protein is CASSPTPRQYNQPQHF.

The CDR3 loop reads CASSGGGGDNEQFF. The CDR3 bases are TGTGCCAGCAGCGGGGGAGGGGGTGACAATGAGCAGTTCTTC. The rearrangement uses TRBV5-4 and TRBJ2-1; tentatively, D is TRBD2 (7 bases). The V gene's germline CDR1 is SGHNT and CDR2 YYREEE (reference sequence). The V and J ends lost 4 bases and 5 bases respectively, with 13 bases between them. The CDR3 loop spans 14 amino acids.

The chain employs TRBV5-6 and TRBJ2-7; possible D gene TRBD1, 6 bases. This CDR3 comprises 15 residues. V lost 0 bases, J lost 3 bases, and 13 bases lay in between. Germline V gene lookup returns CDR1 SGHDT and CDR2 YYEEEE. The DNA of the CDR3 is TGTGCCAGCAGCTTGGATCCAGGGGTGGTCTACGAGCAGTACTTC. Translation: CASSLDPGVVYEQYF.

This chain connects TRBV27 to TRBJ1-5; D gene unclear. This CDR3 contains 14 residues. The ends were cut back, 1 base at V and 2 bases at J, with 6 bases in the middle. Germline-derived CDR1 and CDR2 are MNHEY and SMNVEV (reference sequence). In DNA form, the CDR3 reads TGTGCCAGCAGTTTATTTGAGGGCAATCAGCCCCAGCATTTT. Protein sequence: CASSLFEGNQPQHF.